This T cell receptor (beta chain) stems from a study of patients and donors after allogeneic stem cell transplantation (dated by TCRdb to the early 2020s). Library preparation was by RT-PCR. The sample was run on a NextSeq 550. Using fastp trimming at Q25 and MiXCR clonotype assembly, TCRdb reanalyzed the public sequencing data and kept in-frame beta chains. Entries that share a CDR3 protein sequence are merged under the most common genes and DNA. The sample table contains more than 850,000 distinct CDR3 sequences; only one count was recorded for roughly 17% of them. Roughly 6% of the sample rests with the top ten. This clonotype was seen only a few times. What antigen it recognizes has not been identified. No much larger clone exists at a distance of one base, and base qualities are not known. This TCR was sampled from a human donor who was either an allogeneic HSCT recipient or a stem cell or donor lymphocyte infusion donor (not recorded which). It is not recorded whose cells these are; they may come from a transplant donor. The sequenced sample was blood, either unsorted or a sorted T cell fraction (not recorded which).

The nucleotides read TGTGCCAGCAGTTTATCAGGGGACGCGAATGGAGAGACCCAGTACTTC. The translation is CASSLSGDANGETQYF. The chain was built from TRBV12-3 or TRBV12-4 and TRBJ2-5; matching of 6 bases hints at TRBD1 as the D gene. A distance of 17 bases separates the germline ends of V and J, which lose 2 bases and 4 bases respectively. From cysteine to phenylalanine, the CDR3 is 16 amino acids long. Only the CDR3 DNA stays, 48 bases, in frame from base 1.